This entry lists 26 T cell receptor beta chains sequenced from one sample in a study of blood T cell repertoires in COVID-19. The data were produced by immunoSEQ multiplex PCR, yet TCRdb's version contains in-frame clones alone and is incomplete. The table has more than 95,000 clones, about 79% seen once. The sequencing sample was made of peripheral blood. These receptors all stem from a woman at least 80 years old with active or convalescent COVID-19.

This rearrangement joins TRBV5-5 to TRBJ2-7; D is unresolved. Germline-derived CDR1 and CDR2 are SGHKS and YYEKEE (reference sequence). The V and J ends lost 0 bases and 3 bases respectively, with 13 bases between them. The CDR3 sequence is 15 residues long. The CDR3 nucleotides are TGTGCCAGCAGCTTGGCCTTTGGTGGCGGCTACGAGCAGTACTTC. Translating it yields CASSLAFGGGYEQYF.

The V gene is TRBV9, the J gene TRBJ2-1; 10 nucleotides agree with TRBD1. The CDR3 runs 15 residues. Trimming removed 3 bases from V and 7 bases from J; junction bases left unmatched: 7. The germline V gene has CDR1 SGDLS and CDR2 YYNGEE. The CDR3 DNA follows: TGTGCCAGCAGCGCATGGGACAGGGGTGAAAATGAGCAGTTCTTC. Residues: CASSAWDRGENEQFF.

Concerning this clone: At one boundary the junction diverges from the germline segment, which might be a read error. The chain has TRBV15 and TRBJ1-3; D is ambiguous. The germline CDR1 and CDR2 sequences are LNHNV and YYDKDF (reference sequence). The CDR3 spans 13 residues. The CDR3: CATSRDKRTVHDF. The CDR3 nucleotides are TGTGCCACCAGCAGAGATAAAAGGACTGTCCATGATTTT.

The CDR3 reads CAWTTSGLYNEQFF. The CDR3 DNA is TGTGCCTGGACCACTAGCGGATTATACAATGAGCAGTTCTTC. The chain uses TRBV30 and TRBJ2-1, with 8 bases identical to TRBD2. J gave up 4 bases and V 4 bases, and 6 bases lay outside the gene matches. This CDR3 comprises 14 residues. CDR1 and CDR2 from the germline V gene are GTSNPN and SVGIG (reference sequence). Combining the CDR3 with reference TRBV30 and TRBJ2-1 gives the whole variable domain SQTIHQWPATLVQPVGSPLSLECTVEGTSNPNLYWYRQAAGRGLQLLFYSVGIGQISSEVPQNLSASRPQDRQFILSSKKLLLSDSGFYLCAWTTSGLYNEQFFGPGTRLTVL.

The CDR3: CASSPNALSNTGELFF. CDR3 DNA: TGCGCCAGCAGCCCCAATGCGTTGAGCAACACCGGGGAGCTGTTTTTT. This chain uses TRBV5-1 with TRBJ2-2; no firm D call. This CDR3 has 16 amino acids. Trimming stripped 4 bases from V and 2 bases from J, with 15 bases between. Germline CDR1 is SGHRS and CDR2 is YFSETQ.

This rearrangement joins TRBV27 to TRBJ2-3; maybe TRBD1 (6 bases). This CDR3 is built from 15 residues. V shed 3 bases and J shed 1 base, with 11 bases lying between them. Germline V gene data show CDR1 as MNHEY and CDR2 as SMNVEV (reference sequence). The CDR3 protein is CASSLQGLGTDTQYF. CDR3 DNA sequence: TGTGCCAGCAGTTTGCAGGGGCTCGGCACAGATACGCAGTATTTT.

The DNA of the CDR3 is TGTGCCACCGCGACTCCCCTCAATGAGCAGTTCTTC. Translated, it gives CATATPLNEQFF. The chain carries TRBV24-1 and TRBJ2-1; D not resolved. V gave up 9 bases and J gave up 6 bases, with 11 bases separating them. CDR1 is KGHDR and CDR2 is SFDVKD in the germline V gene. The CDR3 totals 12 residues.

Points on this clone: The sample has other DNA sequences that encode this CDR3 too. The chain recombines TRBV5-6 with TRBJ2-7, with 7 bases identical to TRBD1. CDR1 and CDR2 from the germline V gene are SGHDT and YYEEEE. The CDR3 totals 17 residues. V gave up 3 bases and J gave up 0 bases; unmatched junction bases: 12. The CDR3 reads CASSSVGFWDSSYEQYF. The CDR3 DNA is TGTGCCAGCAGCTCCGTAGGGTTTTGGGACAGCTCCTACGAGCAGTACTTC.

This sequence joins TRBV18 and TRBJ1-1; D gene ambiguous. Germline CDR1 reads KGHSH; CDR2 reads LQKENI. The CDR3 length is 14 residues. Trimming removed 6 bases from V and 0 bases from J, with 11 bases in between. The CDR3 nucleotides read TGTGCCAGCTCGCGTCGTACGATGAACACTGAAGCTTTCTTT. It is translated as CASSRRTMNTEAFF.

The chain joins TRBV2 to TRBJ1-1, with 7 bases fitting TRBD1. Looked up from germline, CDR1 is SNHLY and CDR2 is FYNNEI. The V gene end was trimmed by 7 bases and the J gene end by 6 bases; junction bases not matched to a gene: 5. The CDR3 consists of 12 residues. The CDR3 region is CASNRGGAEAFF. For the CDR3, the DNA is TGTGCCAGCAACAGGGGTGGTGCTGAAGCTTTCTTT.

This sequence joins TRBV20-1 and TRBJ1-2; D is ambiguous. The CDR3 is made up of 10 amino acids. Per the germline V gene, CDR1 is DFQATT and CDR2 is SNEGSKA (reference sequence). V was shortened by 4 bases and J by 8 bases, with 8 bases between the two germline ends. The DNA of the CDR3 is TGCAGTGCTATATCGGTGGGCTACACCTTC. Encoded protein: CSAISVGYTF.

This clone was counted once. The rearrangement links TRBV7-2 to TRBJ2-3; 11 bases agree with TRBD2. J lost 2 bases, V lost 3 bases, and 1 base had no gene match. CDR3 length: 15 amino acids. The germline gives CDR1 SGHTA, CDR2 FQGNSA. Here the CDR3 DNA reads TGTGCCAGCAGCTTGACTAGCGGGATCACAGATACGCAGTATTTT. Protein sequence: CASSLTSGITDTQYF.

This chain joins TRBV25-1 and TRBJ1-4; no reliable D call. The CDR3 runs to 12 residues. Germline CDR1 is MGHDK and CDR2 is SYGVNS. V lost 7 bases to trimming and J lost 8 bases, with 11 bases between them. CDR3 residues: CASTILGEKLFF. As DNA, the CDR3 is TGTGCCAGCACCATCCTGGGCGAAAAACTGTTTTTT.

The genes are TRBV10-3 and TRBJ2-1, with D tentatively TRBD2 (7 bases). The germline V and J ends were trimmed by 7 bases and 7 bases, with 14 bases remaining between them. CDR1 and CDR2 from the germline V gene are ENHRY and SYGVKD. The CDR3 is made up of 13 amino acids. CDR3 nucleotide sequence: TGTGCCATCAAAGGGGGGGCTCCGAATGAGCAGTTCTTC. The encoded protein is CAIKGGAPNEQFF.

V and J are TRBV6-5 and TRBJ1-2, with 9 bases lining up with TRBD1. CDR1 is MNHEY and CDR2 is SVGAGI in the germline V gene. The CDR3 runs to 14 residues. V shed 4 bases, J shed 2 bases, and the junction held 2 bases outside the gene matches. The CDR3 spells CASSSGTGNYGYTF. The CDR3, as DNA: TGTGCCAGCAGTTCCGGGACAGGGAACTATGGCTACACCTTC.

The chain uses TRBV10-3 and TRBJ1-1; D possibly corresponds to TRBD1 (5 bases). This CDR3 spans 14 amino acids. V was pared by 0 bases and J by 3 bases, with 8 bases between. Germline V gene lookup returns CDR1 ENHRY and CDR2 SYGVKD. CDR3 nucleotide sequence: TGTGCCATCAGTGAGTCTGGGACTGACACTGAAGCTTTCTTT. This translates into CAISESGTDTEAFF.

The gene calls are TRBV5-4 and TRBJ1-6, with D uncertain. Germline V lookup: CDR1 SGHNT, CDR2 YYREEE (reference sequence). The CDR3 extends over 17 amino acids. With 0 bases removed from V and 0 bases from J, the gap between germline ends came to 10 bases. The CDR3 loop reads CASSLVLSGSYNSPLHF. CDR3 DNA: TGTGCCAGCAGCTTGGTCCTTTCCGGCTCCTATAATTCACCCCTCCACTTT.

This clone was recorded only once. The genes are TRBV10-3 and TRBJ2-2, with 9 bases that match TRBD1. V lost 11 bases to trimming and J lost 2 bases; unmatched junction nucleotides: 12. The CDR3 is 16 amino acids. Germline V gene data show CDR1 as ENHRY and CDR2 as SYGVKD. The CDR3: CASLNRDRENTGELFF. The CDR3 DNA sequence: TGTGCCTCCCTAAACCGGGACAGGGAAAACACCGGGGAGCTGTTTTTT.

The chain is built from TRBV28 and TRBJ1-2, with a weak D call TRBD1 (6 bases). V lost 4 bases and J lost 7, with 16 bases in between. This CDR3 is 14 amino acids long. Germline CDR1 reads MDHEN; CDR2 reads SYDVKM. Here the CDR3 reads CASSYRAGSGGYTF. CDR3 bases: TGTGCCAGCAGTTACAGGGCCGGAAGCGGTGGCTACACCTTC.

The chain couples TRBV6-1 to TRBJ2-1; 8 bases align to TRBD2. The CDR3 has 15 residues. CDR1 MNHNS and CDR2 SASEGT come from the germline V gene. With 2 bases clipped from V and 3 bases from J, the junction kept 3 bases outside the gene matches. The CDR3 sequence: CASSELAGNYNEQFF. The CDR3 DNA reads TGTGCCAGCAGTGAACTAGCGGGTAACTACAATGAGCAGTTCTTC.

This sequence joins TRBV7-6 and TRBJ2-5; D is possibly TRBD1 (6 bases). CDR3 length: 17 amino acids. V was clipped by 4 bases and J by 4 bases, with 22 bases between them. Germline-derived CDR1 and CDR2 are SGHVS and FNYEAQ. The CDR3 coding sequence is TGTGCCAGCAGCTATTTAGTAGGCCAGGGGTTGGGAGAGACCCAGTACTTC. Residues: CASSYLVGQGLGETQYF.

The chain employs TRBV6-6 and TRBJ2-5, with D maybe TRBD2 (7 bases). The ends were cut back, 6 bases at V and 2 bases at J, with 16 bases in the middle. This CDR3 is built from 15 residues. CDR1 is MNHNY and CDR2 is SVGAGI in the germline V gene (reference sequence). CDR3 sequence: CASRQSGGLQETQYF. DNA of the CDR3: TGTGCCAGCAGGCAGTCCGGGGGGCTTCAAGAGACCCAGTACTTC.

This rearrangement joins TRBV28 to TRBJ1-2; 10 positions match TRBD1. The germline gives CDR1 MDHEN, CDR2 SYDVKM. The CDR3 is made up of 16 amino acids. The V and J ends lost 5 bases and 8 bases, in that order; junction bases with no gene match: 14. DNA for the CDR3: TGTGCCAGCAGTCTATTACGGGACAGGGGCGTTACGGGCTACACCTTC. Translated: CASSLLRDRGVTGYTF.

The V gene is TRBV7-9, the J gene TRBJ1-2, with D tentatively TRBD1 (5 bases). Germline CDR1 reads SEHNR; CDR2 reads FQNEAQ (reference sequence). The CDR3 sequence is 15 residues long. Trimming left V 0 bases short and J 6 bases short, with 14 bases between. The DNA of the CDR3 is TGTGCCAGCAGCTTAGCGCTCGGCAGGGATAATGGCTACACCTTC. Protein product: CASSLALGRDNGYTF. Based on the CDR3 plus reference TRBV7-9 and TRBJ1-2, the full variable domain is DTGVSQNPRHKITKRGQNVTFRCDPISEHNRLYWYRQTLGQGPEFLTYFQNEAQLEKSRLLSDRFSAERPKGSFSTLEIQRTEQGDSAMYLCASSLALGRDNGYTFGSGTRLTVV.

The V call is TRBV27, the J call TRBJ2-7, with no clear D. V was shortened by 1 base and J by 2 bases, with 9 bases between the two germline ends. The CDR3 has 14 residues. Germline V gene data show CDR1 as MNHEY and CDR2 as SMNVEV (reference sequence). CDR3 protein: CASSLYGVPYEQYF. CDR3 nucleotides: TGTGCCAGCAGTTTATATGGAGTCCCCTACGAGCAGTACTTC.

This chain uses TRBV4-1 with TRBJ2-3; D perhaps matches TRBD2 (7 bases). The CDR3 has 20 amino acids. Trimming removed 1 base at V and 2 bases at J, with 25 bases between. Germline V gives CDR1 MGHRA, CDR2 YSYEKL. CDR3 nucleotide sequence: TGCGCCAGCAGCCAAGGTATTGTCGGCAGGGGAGGGATCCTCACAGATACGCAGTATTTT. This gives the protein CASSQGIVGRGGILTDTQYF.